This is a list of T cell receptor beta chains from one sample in a study of blood T cell repertoires in COVID-19. The data were produced by immunoSEQ multiplex PCR, yet TCRdb's version contains in-frame clones alone and is incomplete. The repertoire holds roughly 140,000 clones, with 88% as singletons. Material for sequencing was peripheral blood. These TCRs come from a human donor in a cohort sampled during active COVID-19. CDR3s include the opening cysteine and the closing phenylalanine or tryptophan. The D gene is left open where the match is weak. A clone size is listed for some rows: how often the clone was seen (once, few, many), or a class if it is expanded.

D,J,size,V,CDR3,DNA
TRBD1,TRBJ1-5,-,TRBV5-1,CASLPRDRDLDQPQHF,TGCGCCAGCCTCCCCAGAGACAGGGACCTCGATCAGCCCCAGCATTTT
-,TRBJ1-1,-,TRBV15,CATSRDRGMNTEAFF,TGTGCCACCAGCAGAGATAGGGGTATGAACACTGAAGCTTTCTTT
TRBD1,TRBJ1-2,-,TRBV7-8,CASSYTQGANGYTF,TGTGCCAGCAGCTACACACAGGGGGCGAATGGCTACACCTTC
-,TRBJ1-1,-,TRBV5-5,CASSIGGSMNTEAFF,TGTGCCAGCAGCATCGGGGGTTCCATGAACACTGAAGCTTTCTTT
-,TRBJ1-3,-,TRBV30,CAWYRVSGNTIYF,TGTGCCTGGTACAGGGTCTCTGGAAACACCATATATTTT
TRBD2,TRBJ2-1,-,TRBV6-2/TRBV6-3,CASSYPTGTSGSSYNEQFF,TGTGCCAGCAGTTACCCCACCGGGACTAGCGGGAGCTCCTACAATGAGCAGTTCTTC
TRBD1,TRBJ2-7,-,TRBV7-6,CASSLGTGVYEQYF,TGTGCCAGCAGCTTAGGGACAGGAGTCTACGAGCAGTACTTC
-,TRBJ1-2,-,TRBV11-2,CASSEGFWGYTF,TGTGCCAGCAGCGAGGGTTTTTGGGGCTACACCTTC
-,TRBJ1-4,once,TRBV28,CASSSAFSNEKLFF,TGTGCCAGCAGTTCCGCCTTTAGTAATGAAAAACTGTTTTTT
-,TRBJ2-7,-,TRBV5-1,CASSLGELAAPTKQYF,TGCGCCAGCAGCTTGGGGGAGCTAGCAGCCCCTACGAAGCAGTACTTC
-,TRBJ1-6,few,TRBV7-2,CASSLASSVVSSPLHF,TGTGCCAGCAGCTTAGCATCCTCAGTTGTCAGTTCACCCCTCCACTTT
-,TRBJ2-6,-,TRBV12-3/TRBV12-4,CASSFTGANVLTF,TGTGCCAGCAGTTTTACAGGGGCCAACGTCCTGACTTTC
-,TRBJ2-7,-,TRBV9,CASSPGGERYEQYF,TGTGCCAGCAGCCCAGGAGGGGAGAGGTACGAGCAGTACTTC
-,TRBJ2-2,-,TRBV29-1,CSAQTGTNTGELFF,TGCAGCGCCCAAACAGGAACGAACACCGGGGAGCTGTTTTTT
TRBD2,TRBJ2-3,-,TRBV2,CASSGDSGGVDTQYF,TGTGCCAGCAGTGGGGATAGCGGGGGAGTAGATACGCAGTATTTT
-,TRBJ1-4,-,TRBV19,CASSMRGNEKLFF,TGTGCCAGTAGTATGCGGGGGAATGAAAAACTGTTTTTT
TRBD1,TRBJ1-6,-,TRBV2,CASRGGTVNSPLHF,TGTGCCAGCAGGGGTGGGACAGTTAATTCACCCCTCCACTTT
-,TRBJ1-5,-,TRBV29-1,CSVEDEVSQHF,TGCAGCGTTGAAGATGAGGTTTCCCAGCATTTT
-,TRBJ1-5,-,TRBV7-2,CASSLARQGYGQPQHF,TGTGCCAGCAGCTTAGCAAGGCAGGGGTACGGTCAGCCCCAGCATTTT
-,TRBJ1-5,-,TRBV2,CASSGDSNQPQHF,TGTGCCAGCAGTGGAGACAGTAATCAGCCCCAGCATTTT
-,TRBJ2-5,-,TRBV6-2/TRBV6-3,CASSRGDRGTQYF,TGTGCCAGCAGTCGAGGCGACCGGGGGACCCAGTACTTC
-,TRBJ2-5,-,TRBV7-2,CASSLVSRQETQYF,TGTGCCAGCAGCTTAGTTTCGCGTCAAGAGACCCAGTACTTC
TRBD2,TRBJ2-2,-,TRBV9,CASSVVAGPNTGELFF,TGTGCCAGCAGCGTAGTAGCGGGGCCGAACACCGGGGAGCTGTTTTTT
-,TRBJ1-2,-,TRBV7-9,CASSLEGNYGYTF,TGTGCCAGCAGCTTAGAGGGGAACTATGGCTACACCTTC
-,TRBJ2-7,-,TRBV29-1,CSAKTAGDGEQYF,TGCAGCGCAAAGACCGCAGGGGATGGCGAGCAGTACTTC
-,TRBJ2-7,-,TRBV5-1,CASSLDRAYEQYF,TGCGCCAGCAGCTTGGATCGGGCCTACGAGCAGTACTTC
-,TRBJ2-1,-,TRBV6-2/TRBV6-3,CASSYSRGKYNEQFF,TGTGCCAGCAGTTACTCGAGGGGGAAATACAATGAGCAGTTCTTC
-,TRBJ1-3,once,TRBV7-9,CASSLVGGTGNTIYF,TGTGCCAGCAGCTTAGTCGGGGGGACTGGAAACACCATATATTTT
-,TRBJ2-3,-,TRBV27,CASSSYTDTQYF,TGTGCCAGCAGTTCCTACACAGATACGCAGTATTTT
TRBD1,TRBJ2-7,-,TRBV30,CAWSYRGQGEQYF,TGTGCCTGGAGTTACCGAGGACAGGGCGAGCAGTACTTC
TRBD1,TRBJ2-7,-,TRBV10-2,CASSVSGQGSTEQYF,TGCGCCAGCAGTGTTTCCGGACAGGGCTCCACGGAGCAGTACTTC
TRBD1,TRBJ2-5,-,TRBV6-5,CASSSPGQPTQETQYF,TGTGCCAGCAGTTCCCCGGGACAGCCGACACAAGAGACCCAGTACTTC
TRBD2,TRBJ2-5,-,TRBV27,CASSRGLAGGQETQYF,TGTGCCAGCAGTCGAGGACTAGCGGGAGGCCAAGAGACCCAGTACTTC
TRBD2,TRBJ2-1,-,TRBV19,CASRQVAGDQYNEQFF,TGTGCCAGTAGGCAGGTAGCGGGGGACCAGTACAATGAGCAGTTCTTC
TRBD1,TRBJ1-1,-,TRBV28,CASSMGTGAGAFF,TGTGCCAGCAGTATGGGGACAGGGGCGGGTGCTTTCTTT
TRBD1,TRBJ2-6,-,TRBV6-1,CASSEIGTGTSGANVLTF,TGTGCCAGCAGTGAGATTGGGACAGGGACCTCTGGGGCCAACGTCCTGACTTTC
-,TRBJ1-1,-,TRBV5-6,CASSLAGTGLNTEAFF,TGTGCCAGCAGCTTGGCCGGCACAGGGTTGAACACTGAAGCTTTCTTT
-,TRBJ2-7,-,TRBV7-8,CASSLTRAPTEQYF,TGTGCCAGCAGCTTAACTAGAGCCCCTACCGAGCAGTACTTC
TRBD2,TRBJ2-1,-,TRBV4-3,CASSQEIGAGGPFNEQFF,TGCGCCAGCAGCCAAGAGATAGGAGCGGGAGGGCCGTTCAATGAGCAGTTCTTC
-,TRBJ1-6,-,TRBV6-5,CASRGGRGDSPLHF,TGTGCCAGCAGGGGTGGGAGGGGGGATTCACCCCTCCACTTT
TRBD1,TRBJ2-7,-,TRBV11-2,CASSKGQGQAEQYF,TGTGCCAGCAGCAAGGGACAGGGGCAAGCCGAGCAGTACTTC
TRBD2,TRBJ2-3,-,TRBV30,CAWTGTGGLGTDTQYF,TGTGCCTGGACTGGCACGGGGGGGCTCGGCACAGATACGCAGTATTTT
-,TRBJ1-1,-,TRBV10-3,CAISRGGEGNTEAFF,TGTGCCATCAGTCGGGGTGGGGAGGGGAACACTGAAGCTTTCTTT
TRBD2,TRBJ2-3,-,TRBV3-1/TRBV3-2,CARSGGGHGTDTQYF,TGTGCCAGGAGCGGGGGGGGTCATGGCACAGATACGCAGTATTTT
TRBD2,TRBJ2-5,-,TRBV5-1,CASSFGLETETQYF,TGCGCCAGCAGCTTTGGACTAGAGACAGAGACCCAGTACTTC
TRBD1,TRBJ1-1,-,TRBV10-3,CAIRSGQGRTEAFF,TGTGCCATCAGATCGGGACAGGGACGGACTGAAGCTTTCTTT